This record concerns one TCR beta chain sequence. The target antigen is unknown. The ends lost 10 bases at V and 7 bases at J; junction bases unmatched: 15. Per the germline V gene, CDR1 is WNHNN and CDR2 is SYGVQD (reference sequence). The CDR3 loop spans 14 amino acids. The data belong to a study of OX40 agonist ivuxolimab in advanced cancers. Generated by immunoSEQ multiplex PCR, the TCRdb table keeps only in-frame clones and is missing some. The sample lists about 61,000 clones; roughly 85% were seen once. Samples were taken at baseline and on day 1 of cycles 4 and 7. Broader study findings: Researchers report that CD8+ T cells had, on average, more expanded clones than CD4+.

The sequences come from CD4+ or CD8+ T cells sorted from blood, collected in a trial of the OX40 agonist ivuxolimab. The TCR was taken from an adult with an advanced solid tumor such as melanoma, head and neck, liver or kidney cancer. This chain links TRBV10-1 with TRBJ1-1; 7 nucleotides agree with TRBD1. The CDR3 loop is CATFGRTGIIEAFF. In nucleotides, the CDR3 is TGCGCCACCTTTGGCCGGACAGGCATCATTGAAGCTTTCTTT.